This entry lists 19 T cell receptor beta chains sequenced from one sample in a study of cytomegalovirus exposure and HLA in healthy donors. In the PCR, 60 Vbeta and 13 Jbeta primers were used. Clones were read by immunoSEQ multiplex PCR, and TCRdb kept only the in-frame ones, dropping some. The sample lists about 55,000 clones, 55% to 75% seen once, with roughly 35% in the top ten. Sequencing was carried out using PBMCs. Receptors were obtained from a man aged 35 to 55 in good health and CMV-seropositive.

The chain joins TRBV7-2 to TRBJ2-1; 12 bases align to TRBD2. Per germline, CDR1 SGHTA and CDR2 FQGNSA. The CDR3 is made up of 19 amino acids. V shed 5 bases and J 1 base; nucleotides not matched to a gene: 12. CDR3 in amino acids: CASSRPTSGGIGSYNEQFF. CDR3 DNA: TGTGCCAGCAGCCGGCCTACTAGCGGGGGGATAGGATCCTACAATGAGCAGTTCTTC.

This clone was detected only once. The chain uses TRBV5-1 and TRBJ1-4, with unresolved D. The CDR3 consists of 14 residues. Trimming left V 3 bases short and J 4 bases short, with 10 bases between. In germline, CDR1 is SGHRS, CDR2 YFSETQ. CDR3 sequence: CASSSTGSNEKLFF. In DNA, the CDR3 is TGCGCCAGCAGCTCGACGGGGAGTAATGAAAAACTGTTTTTT.

The genes are TRBV6-1 and TRBJ1-2; TRBD1 might be the D (5 bases). The CDR3 is 13 amino acids. CDR1 is MNHNS, CDR2 SASEGT, per germline. Trimming removed 2 bases at V and 4 bases at J, with 8 bases between. Here the CDR3 DNA reads TGTGCCAGCAGTGAATCAGGGCTCTATGGCTACACCTTC. This translates into CASSESGLYGYTF.

This rearrangement joins TRBV5-1 to TRBJ2-7, with TRBD1 identical over 7 bases. Germline CDR1 and CDR2: SGHRS and YFSETQ. The CDR3 runs 11 residues. Losses at the gene ends were 2 bases for V and 11 bases for J; bases not matched to a gene: 4. In nucleotides, the CDR3 is TGCGCCAGCAGCTTAGGACAGGAAGAGTACTTC. Its translation is CASSLGQEEYF.

The chain has TRBV29-1 and TRBJ2-7, with TRBD2 matching 7 bases. Germline assignment: CDR1 SQVTM and CDR2 ANQGSEA. The CDR3 is made up of 14 amino acids. V dropped 6 bases and J dropped 0; count of bases not matched to a gene: 8. This CDR3 is CSVAGLGSSYEQYF. The CDR3 DNA reads as TGCAGCGTAGCTGGACTAGGGAGCTCCTACGAGCAGTACTTC.

This clone was seen more than once but under ten times. CDR3 region: CAWSVRRGRTDTQYF. CDR3 nucleotide sequence: TGTGCCTGGAGCGTACGGCGGGGACGCACAGATACGCAGTATTTT. The V call is TRBV30, the J call TRBJ2-3; D might be TRBD2 (6 bases). Per the germline V gene, CDR1 is GTSNPN and CDR2 is SVGIG (reference sequence). This CDR3 is 15 amino acids long. Trimming took 3 bases from V and 1 from J, leaving 14 bases between them.

CDR3 region: CASSSPGGLGYGYTF. The CDR3 coding sequence is TGTGCCAGCAGCTCCCCGGGGGGGCTTGGCTATGGCTACACCTTC. J is TRBJ1-2 and V is TRBV7-9, with a possible D match to TRBD1 (6 bases). This CDR3 contains 15 residues. The germline V and J ends were trimmed by 4 bases and 4 bases, with 16 bases remaining between them. Germline CDR1 and CDR2: SEHNR and FQNEAQ (reference sequence). The variable domain in full, completed from reference TRBV7-9 and TRBJ1-2, reads DTGVSQNPRHKITKRGQNVTFRCDPISEHNRLYWYRQTLGQGPEFLTYFQNEAQLEKSRLLSDRFSAERPKGSFSTLEIQRTEQGDSAMYLCASSSPGGLGYGYTFGSGTRLTVV.

The chain carries TRBV2 and TRBJ1-4; D perhaps matches TRBD1 (6 bases). Deletions cut 6 bases from V and 1 base from J, with 24 bases between. The CDR3 runs to 19 residues. Germline V CDR1 and CDR2: SNHLY, FYNNEI. The CDR3 sequence is CASRTPAGAKYETNEKLFF. CDR3 nucleotide sequence: TGTGCCAGCAGGACCCCGGCGGGGGCGAAGTATGAAACTAATGAAAAACTGTTTTTT.

In this sample, this clone turned up a few times. This chain uses TRBV4-2 with TRBJ1-3, with D possibly matching TRBD1 (5 bases). Trimming removed 3 bases at V and 7 bases at J, with 28 bases between. Per the germline V gene, CDR1 is LGHNA and CDR2 is YNFKEQ. This CDR3 spans 19 amino acids. CDR3 in amino acids: CASSHLPPSSRAEGNTIYF. In nucleotides, the CDR3 is TGTGCCAGCAGCCACCTACCCCCCTCCAGTAGGGCGGAGGGGAACACCATATATTTT.

The chain links TRBV5-4 to TRBJ1-1; D might be TRBD1 (6 bases). V was trimmed by 4 bases and J by 5 bases, leaving 15 bases between them. The CDR3 consists of 14 residues. The V gene's germline CDR1 is SGHNT and CDR2 YYREEE (reference sequence). The CDR3 nucleotides read TGTGCCAGCAGCGTGGACAGACGCTCAACTGAAGCTTTCTTT. It codes for CASSVDRRSTEAFF. The full variable domain, rest sourced from reference TRBV5-4 and TRBJ1-1, is ETGVTQSPTHLIKTRGQQVTLRCSSQSGHNTVSWYQQALGQGPQFIFQYYREEENGRGNFPPRFSGLQFPNYSSELNVNALELDDSALYLCASSVDRRSTEAFFGQGTRLTVV.

As DNA, the CDR3 is TGTGCCAGCAGCTTATCTCACGGACAAATCACAGATACGCAGTATTTT. Protein: CASSLSHGQITDTQYF. The chain links TRBV5-4 to TRBJ2-3; a weak D match, TRBD1 (5 bases). CDR1 and CDR2 from the germline V gene are SGHNT and YYREEE (reference sequence). The CDR3 is made up of 16 amino acids. Trimming shortened V by 2 bases and J by 2 bases, and 15 bases separated the two germline ends.

This rearrangement joins TRBV4-2 to TRBJ2-1; TRBD2 agrees at 7 bases. V lost 3 bases to trimming and J lost 7 bases; unmatched junction nucleotides: 9. The CDR3 consists of 15 residues. Germline loops: CDR1 LGHNA, CDR2 YNFKEQ. CDR3 protein: CASSQVRLAGNEQFF. CDR3 coding DNA: TGTGCCAGCAGCCAGGTCCGACTAGCTGGGAATGAGCAGTTCTTC.

CDR3 nucleotide sequence: TGTGCCAGCAGTCCATCCGGGACAGACAACTATGGCTACACCTTC. Encoded protein: CASSPSGTDNYGYTF. The genes are TRBV2 and TRBJ1-2; 7 bases map to TRBD1. Unmatched junction bases numbered 8, after V lost 5 bases and J lost 2 bases. Germline V CDR1 and CDR2: SNHLY, FYNNEI. The CDR3 contains 15 residues.

The V gene is TRBV10-3, the J gene TRBJ2-5; tentatively, D is TRBD1 (6 bases). CDR1 is ENHRY, CDR2 SYGVKD, per germline. The CDR3 is made up of 13 amino acids. V lost 2 bases, J lost 5 bases, and 9 bases lay in between. This CDR3 reads CAISEGGEETQYF. As DNA, the CDR3 is TGTGCCATCAGTGAGGGGGGCGAGGAGACCCAGTACTTC.

This chain links TRBV6-5 with TRBJ1-2; 10 bases match TRBD1. The germline V gene encodes CDR1 MNHEY and CDR2 SVGAGI. The trim removed 7 bases at V and 5 bases at J, leaving 10 bases unmatched. This CDR3 has 15 amino acids. CDR3 nucleotide sequence: TGTGCCAGCACCATGCGACAGGGGGCAACGTATGGCTACACCTTC. Translating it yields CASTMRQGATYGYTF.

The CDR3 sequence: CASSPPNQPQHF. The CDR3 bases are TGTGCCAGCAGCCCTCCCAATCAGCCCCAGCATTTT. The chain combines TRBV6-5 with TRBJ1-5; D gene ambiguous. The CDR3 has 12 residues. Germline values: CDR1 MNHEY, CDR2 SVGAGI. V was trimmed by 6 bases and J by 3 bases, leaving 6 bases between them.

The V gene is TRBV7-9, the J gene TRBJ1-5, with D perhaps matching TRBD1 (5 bases). Trimming took 1 base from V and 6 from J, leaving 10 bases between them. This CDR3 region has 14 residues. Germline CDR1 is SEHNR and CDR2 is FQNEAQ (reference sequence). CDR3 nucleotide sequence: TGTGCCAGCAGCTTAGTAGGCCAGGGTCAGCCCCAGCATTTT. It translates to CASSLVGQGQPQHF. The full variable domain, completed using reference TRBV7-9 and TRBJ1-5, is DTGVSQNPRHKITKRGQNVTFRCDPISEHNRLYWYRQTLGQGPEFLTYFQNEAQLEKSRLLSDRFSAERPKGSFSTLEIQRTEQGDSAMYLCASSLVGQGQPQHFGDGTRLSIL.

With respect to this clone: Sequence at one end of the junction differs from germline and may be a read error. The chain is built from TRBV5-1 and TRBJ2-2; 10 nucleotides line up with TRBD2. This CDR3 comprises 14 residues. Germline V CDR1 and CDR2: SGHRS, YFSETQ. The CDR3 nucleotides read TGCGCCACCAGCGGGGGGGATGGCACCGGGGAGCTGTTTTTT. Translation: CATSGGDGTGELFF.

V and J are TRBV25-1 and TRBJ2-5, with TRBD2 identical over 9 bases. This CDR3 has 15 amino acids. Germline values: CDR1 MGHDK, CDR2 SYGVNS. V shed 8 bases, J shed 4 bases, and the junction held 11 bases outside the gene matches. The CDR3 is CASPGRAREGETQYF. The CDR3 nucleotides read TGTGCCAGCCCCGGGCGGGCGCGGGAGGGAGAGACCCAGTACTTC.